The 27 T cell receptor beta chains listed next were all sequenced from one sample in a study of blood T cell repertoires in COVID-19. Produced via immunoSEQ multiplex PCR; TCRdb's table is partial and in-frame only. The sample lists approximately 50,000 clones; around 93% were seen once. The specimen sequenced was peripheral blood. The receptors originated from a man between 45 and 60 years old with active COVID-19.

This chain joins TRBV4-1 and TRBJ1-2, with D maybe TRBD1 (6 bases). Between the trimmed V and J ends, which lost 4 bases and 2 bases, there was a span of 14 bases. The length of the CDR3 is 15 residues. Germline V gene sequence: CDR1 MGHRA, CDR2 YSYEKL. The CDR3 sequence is CASSPEQGLNYGYTF. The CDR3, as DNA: TGCGCCAGCAGCCCTGAACAGGGCCTAAACTATGGCTACACCTTC.

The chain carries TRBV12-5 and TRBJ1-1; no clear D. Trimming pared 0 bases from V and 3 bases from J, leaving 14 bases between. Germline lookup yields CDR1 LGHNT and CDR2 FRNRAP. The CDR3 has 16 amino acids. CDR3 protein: CASGLVFRDEHTEAFF. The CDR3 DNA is TGTGCTAGTGGTTTGGTATTTCGGGATGAGCACACTGAAGCTTTCTTT.

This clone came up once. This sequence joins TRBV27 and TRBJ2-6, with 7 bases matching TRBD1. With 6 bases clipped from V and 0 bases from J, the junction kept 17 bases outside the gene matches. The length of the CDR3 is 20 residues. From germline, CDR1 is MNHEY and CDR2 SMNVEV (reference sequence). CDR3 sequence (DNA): TGTGCCAGCAGCCCAAGGGTCTCGACAGGGCGCCCCTCTGGGGCCAACGTCCTGACTTTC. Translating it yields CASSPRVSTGRPSGANVLTF.

The CDR3 loop is CASSLARLAKNIQYF. The CDR3 DNA reads as TGTGCCAGCAGCTTAGCCAGACTAGCCAAAAACATTCAGTACTTC. The rearrangement uses TRBV13 and TRBJ2-4; the D is unclear. The CDR3 is 15 amino acids. CDR1 and CDR2 (germline): PRHDT, FYEKMQ (reference sequence). Between the trimmed V and J ends, which lost 1 base and 0 bases, there was a span of 7 bases.

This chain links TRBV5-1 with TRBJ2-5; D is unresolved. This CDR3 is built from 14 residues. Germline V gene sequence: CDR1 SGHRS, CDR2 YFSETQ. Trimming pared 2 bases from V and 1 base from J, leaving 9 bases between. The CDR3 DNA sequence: TGCGCCAGCAGCTTATCCGGAGTCCAAGAGACCCAGTACTTC. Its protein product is CASSLSGVQETQYF.

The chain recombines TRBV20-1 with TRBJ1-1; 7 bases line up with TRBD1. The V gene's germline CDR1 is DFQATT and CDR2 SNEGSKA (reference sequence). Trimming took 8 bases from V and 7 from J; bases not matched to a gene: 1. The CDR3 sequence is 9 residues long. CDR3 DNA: TGCAGTCAGGGGGATGAAGCTTTCTTT. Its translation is CSQGDEAFF.

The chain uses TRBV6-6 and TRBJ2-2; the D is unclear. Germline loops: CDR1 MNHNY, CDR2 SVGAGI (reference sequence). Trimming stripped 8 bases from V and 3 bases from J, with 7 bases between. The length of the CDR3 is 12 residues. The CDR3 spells CASASDTGELFF. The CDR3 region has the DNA TGTGCCAGCGCCTCGGACACCGGGGAGCTGTTTTTT.

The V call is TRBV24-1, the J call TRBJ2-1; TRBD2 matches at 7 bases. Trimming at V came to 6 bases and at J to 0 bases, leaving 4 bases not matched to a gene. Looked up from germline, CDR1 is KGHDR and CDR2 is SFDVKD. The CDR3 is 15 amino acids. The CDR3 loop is CATSPSGSSYNEQFF. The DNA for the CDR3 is TGTGCCACCAGTCCTAGCGGAAGCTCCTACAATGAGCAGTTCTTC.

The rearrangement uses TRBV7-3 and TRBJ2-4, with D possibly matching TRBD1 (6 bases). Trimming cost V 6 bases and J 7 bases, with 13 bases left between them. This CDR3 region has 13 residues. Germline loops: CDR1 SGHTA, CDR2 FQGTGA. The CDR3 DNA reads TGTGCCAGCAGTCAGGGGTCGGGGAACATTCAGTACTTC. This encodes CASSQGSGNIQYF.

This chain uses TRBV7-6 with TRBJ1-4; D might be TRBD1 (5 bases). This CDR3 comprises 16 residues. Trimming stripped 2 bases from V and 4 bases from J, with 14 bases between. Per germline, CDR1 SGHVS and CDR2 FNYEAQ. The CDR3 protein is CASSLNGGGYNEKLFF. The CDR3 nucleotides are TGTGCCAGCAGCTTAAATGGGGGGGGTTATAATGAAAAACTGTTTTTT.

CDR3: CASSLMGGQETQYF. The CDR3 DNA follows: TGTGCCAGCAGCTTAATGGGGGGCCAAGAGACCCAGTACTTC. The chain couples TRBV7-3 to TRBJ2-5; perhaps TRBD2 as D (6 bases). Trimming took off 1 base at V and 1 base at J, with 7 bases between the two ends. The CDR3 runs to 14 residues. In germline, CDR1 is SGHTA, CDR2 FQGTGA.

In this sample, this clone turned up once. CDR3 sequence: CASSLSRHDFSTGELFF. The CDR3 region has the DNA TGTGCCAGCAGCTTAAGCCGACACGATTTTTCCACCGGGGAGCTGTTTTTT. V gene TRBV7-9 combines with J gene TRBJ2-2; D call uncertain. CDR3 size: 17 residues. The germline V and J ends were trimmed by 2 bases and 4 bases, with 17 bases remaining between them. From germline, CDR1 is SEHNR and CDR2 FQNEAQ (reference sequence).

The CDR3 region has the DNA TGCGCCAGCAGCCTTTACACCGGGGAGGGCTACAATGAGCAGTTCTTC. This encodes CASSLYTGEGYNEQFF. V and J are TRBV4-3 and TRBJ2-1; 7 bases fit TRBD2. The trim removed 4 bases at V and 3 bases at J, leaving 9 bases unmatched. The CDR3 has 16 amino acids. Germline V gene data show CDR1 as LGHNA and CDR2 as YSLEER.

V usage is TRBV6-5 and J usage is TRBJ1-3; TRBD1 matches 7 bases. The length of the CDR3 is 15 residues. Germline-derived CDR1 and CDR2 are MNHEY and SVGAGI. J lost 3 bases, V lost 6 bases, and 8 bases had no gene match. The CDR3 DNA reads TGTGCCAGCAGGGCTACCGGGACAGATGGAAACACCATATATTTT. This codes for CASRATGTDGNTIYF.

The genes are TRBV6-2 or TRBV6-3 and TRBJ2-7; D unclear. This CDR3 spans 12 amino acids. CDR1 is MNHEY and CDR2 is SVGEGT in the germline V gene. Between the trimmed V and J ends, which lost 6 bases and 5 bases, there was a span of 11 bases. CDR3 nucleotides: TGTGCCAGCAGCCCCCCATCCCACGAGCAGTACTTC. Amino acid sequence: CASSPPSHEQYF.

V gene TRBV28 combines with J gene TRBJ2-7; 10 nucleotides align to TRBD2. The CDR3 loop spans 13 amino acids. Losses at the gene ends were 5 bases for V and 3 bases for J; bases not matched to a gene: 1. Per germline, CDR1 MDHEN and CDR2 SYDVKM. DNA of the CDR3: TGTGCCAGCAGTAGACTAGCGGGCTACGAGCAGTACTTC. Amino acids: CASSRLAGYEQYF. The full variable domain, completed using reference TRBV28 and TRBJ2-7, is DVKVTQSSRYLVKRTGEKVFLECVQDMDHENMFWYRQDPGLGLRLIYFSYDVKMKEKGDIPEGYSVSREKKERFSLILESASTNQTSMYLCASSRLAGYEQYFGPGTRLTVT.

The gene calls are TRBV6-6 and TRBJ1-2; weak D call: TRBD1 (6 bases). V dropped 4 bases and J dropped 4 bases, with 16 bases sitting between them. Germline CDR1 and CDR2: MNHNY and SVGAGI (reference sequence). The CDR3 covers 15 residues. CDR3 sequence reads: CASSFSDSPAYGYTF. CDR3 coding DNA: TGTGCCAGCAGTTTCTCGGACAGCCCCGCCTATGGCTACACCTTC.

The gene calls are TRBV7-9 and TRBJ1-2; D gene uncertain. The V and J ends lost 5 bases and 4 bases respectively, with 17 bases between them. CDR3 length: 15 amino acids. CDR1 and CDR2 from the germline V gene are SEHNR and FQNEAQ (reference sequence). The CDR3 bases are TGTGCCAGCAGCCCGGGGAACATTCGGGGCTATGGCTACACCTTC. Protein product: CASSPGNIRGYGYTF.

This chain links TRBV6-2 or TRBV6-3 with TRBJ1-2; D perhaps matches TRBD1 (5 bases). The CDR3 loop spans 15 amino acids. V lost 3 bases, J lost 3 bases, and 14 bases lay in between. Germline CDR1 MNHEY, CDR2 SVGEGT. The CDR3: CASSYQSRGYYGYTF. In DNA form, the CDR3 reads TGTGCCAGCAGTTATCAATCTCGGGGGTACTATGGCTACACCTTC.

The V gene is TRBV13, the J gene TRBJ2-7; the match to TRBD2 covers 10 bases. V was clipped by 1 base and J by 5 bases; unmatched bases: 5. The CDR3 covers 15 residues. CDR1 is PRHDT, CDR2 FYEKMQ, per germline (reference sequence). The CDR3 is CASSLASGGVNEQYF. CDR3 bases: TGTGCCAGCAGCTTAGCCAGCGGGGGGGTCAACGAGCAGTACTTC. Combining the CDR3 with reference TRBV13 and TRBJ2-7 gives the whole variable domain AAGVIQSPRHLIKEKRETATLKCYPIPRHDTVYWYQQGPGQDPQFLISFYEKMQSDKGSIPDRFSAQQFSDYHSELNMSSLELGDSALYFCASSLASGGVNEQYFGPGTRLTVT.

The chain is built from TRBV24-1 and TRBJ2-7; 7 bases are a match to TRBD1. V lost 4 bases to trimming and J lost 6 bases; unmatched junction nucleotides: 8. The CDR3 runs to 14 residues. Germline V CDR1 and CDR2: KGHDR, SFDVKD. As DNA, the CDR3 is TGTGCCACCAGTGACCCCACAGGGGCGGGCGAGCAGTACTTC. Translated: CATSDPTGAGEQYF.

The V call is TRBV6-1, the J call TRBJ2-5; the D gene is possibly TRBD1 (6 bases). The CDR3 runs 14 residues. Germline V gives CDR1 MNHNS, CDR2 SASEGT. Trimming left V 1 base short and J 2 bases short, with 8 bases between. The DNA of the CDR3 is TGTGCCAGCAGTGAAGGGACAGTTCAAGAGACCCAGTACTTC. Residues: CASSEGTVQETQYF.

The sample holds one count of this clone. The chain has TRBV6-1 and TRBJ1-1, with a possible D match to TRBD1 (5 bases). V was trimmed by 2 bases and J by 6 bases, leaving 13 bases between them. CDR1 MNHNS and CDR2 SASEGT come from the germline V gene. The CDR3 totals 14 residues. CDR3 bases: TGTGCCAGCAGTGAAAAAGACCGGGGGGCTGAAGCTTTCTTT. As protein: CASSEKDRGAEAFF.

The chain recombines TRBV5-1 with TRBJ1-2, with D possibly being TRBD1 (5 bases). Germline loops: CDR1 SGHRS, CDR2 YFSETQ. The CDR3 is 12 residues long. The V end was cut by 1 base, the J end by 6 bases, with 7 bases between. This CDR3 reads CASSLRGDGYTF. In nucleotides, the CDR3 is TGCGCCAGCAGCTTGCGGGGGGATGGCTACACCTTC.

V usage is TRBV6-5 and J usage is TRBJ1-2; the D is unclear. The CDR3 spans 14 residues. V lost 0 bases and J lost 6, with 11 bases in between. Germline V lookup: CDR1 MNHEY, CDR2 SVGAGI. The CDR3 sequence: CASSYSIRQNGYTF. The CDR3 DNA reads TGTGCCAGCAGTTACTCGATCAGGCAAAATGGCTACACCTTC.

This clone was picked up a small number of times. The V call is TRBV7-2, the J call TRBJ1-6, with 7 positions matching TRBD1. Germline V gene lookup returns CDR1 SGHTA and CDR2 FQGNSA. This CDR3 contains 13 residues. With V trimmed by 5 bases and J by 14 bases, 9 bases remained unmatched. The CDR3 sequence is CASSPEQGLALHF. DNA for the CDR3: TGTGCCAGCAGCCCAGAACAGGGGCTCGCCCTCCACTTT.

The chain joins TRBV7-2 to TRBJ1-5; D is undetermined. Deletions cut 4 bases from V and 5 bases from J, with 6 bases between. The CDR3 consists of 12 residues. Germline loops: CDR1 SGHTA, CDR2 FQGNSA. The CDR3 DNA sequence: TGTGCCAGCAGCTCCAGGTATCAGCCCCAGCATTTT. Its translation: CASSSRYQPQHF.